The present entry profiles one T cell receptor beta chain with its context. The sample belongs to a study of blood T cells in healthy people across ages. A J-beta primer mix and a sample-barcoded 5' primer were used in a second PCR of roughly 6 to 12 cycles. TCRdb fed the 5' RACE reads into MiXCR, producing one record per CDR3 protein. The sample lists 350,000 to 450,000 distinct CDR3 sequences, 45% to 65% seen once, with 45% to 60% in the top ten. Sequencing input: blood. This clonotype was obtained from a man in his 60s in good health.

Here the CDR3 DNA reads TGCAGTGCTCCCAGGGGAGGGAACATTCAGTACTTC. It codes for CSAPRGGNIQYF. The J gene is TRBJ2-4, the V gene TRBV20-1, with D maybe TRBD2 (7 bases). Germline CDR1 DFQATT, CDR2 SNEGSKA (reference sequence). V dropped 5 bases and J dropped 7 bases, with 12 bases sitting between them. The length of the CDR3 is 12 residues.